This T cell receptor (beta chain) is from a study of cytomegalovirus exposure and HLA in healthy donors. Overall study context: In a later analysis, it was reported that the roughly 130 validation repertoires had been produced on the same platform as the 500 to 850 repertoires belonging to the first cohort.

Assay used: immunoSEQ multiplex PCR; TCRdb lists only in-frame clones, some missing. In the table there are under 350,000 clones, about 86% of which are singletons. Notes on the study in general: Altogether, 164 TCR beta chains were recorded as cytomegalovirus-associated. For cytomegalovirus status, the classifier reportedly gave diagnoses with high specificity and sensitivity.

CDR3 length equals 14 residues. CDR1 and CDR2 (germline): MGHRA, YSYEKL. Trimming cost V 3 bases and J 8 bases, with 16 bases left between them. Comment on this clone: What it binds is not known.

The chain combines TRBV4-1 with TRBJ1-2; D gene uncertain. This TCR derives from a woman younger than 30 in good health and CMV-seronegative. Sequenced: PBMCs. The CDR3 region is CASSQPGRVRGYTF. CDR3 DNA sequence: TGCGCCAGCAGCCAGCCCGGGAGGGTCCGAGGCTACACCTTC.